This is a list of T cell receptor beta chains from one sample in a study of blood T cell repertoires in COVID-19. The table came from immunoSEQ multiplex PCR; TCRdb's copy has only in-frame clones and leaves some out. The sample yields about 180,000 clones, around 85% seen once. Material: peripheral blood. The receptors derive from a woman of 80 years or more with acute or convalescent COVID-19. Each CDR3 is given without its conserved first and last residue.

len: 13; v_gene: TRBV6-5; j_gene: TRBJ2-7; CDR3aa: ASRRTSGGSYEQY
len: 13; v_gene: TRBV7-9; j_gene: TRBJ2-7; CDR3aa: ASSPGTSGDYEQY
len: 13; v_gene: TRBV20-1; j_gene: TRBJ2-3; CDR3aa: SASENLPSGDTQY
len: 15; v_gene: TRBV19; j_gene: TRBJ1-5; CDR3aa: ASSMWYGQGVPQPQH
len: 12; v_gene: TRBV5-4; j_gene: TRBJ1-5; CDR3aa: ASGDSPKSQPQH
len: 17; v_gene: TRBV3-1/TRBV3-2; j_gene: TRBJ2-2; CDR3aa: ASSPTRAGLLSNTGELF
len: 13; v_gene: TRBV6-6; j_gene: TRBJ1-4; CDR3aa: ASSSTGGSGEKLF
len: 11; v_gene: TRBV15; j_gene: TRBJ1-3; CDR3aa: APGTIDGNTIY
len: 13; v_gene: TRBV5-1; j_gene: TRBJ1-1; CDR3aa: ASSGTGRRNTEAF
len: 14; v_gene: TRBV6-6; j_gene: TRBJ2-7; CDR3aa: ASSLTGTGLSYEQY
len: 14; v_gene: TRBV5-1; j_gene: TRBJ1-2; CDR3aa: ASSTEGQATSRGYT
len: 14; v_gene: TRBV11-2; j_gene: TRBJ1-3; CDR3aa: ASSREGAGAGNTIY
len: 9; v_gene: TRBV28; j_gene: TRBJ1-1; CDR3aa: AGKGPTEAF
len: 14; v_gene: TRBV21-1; j_gene: TRBJ1-5; CDR3aa: ASSLRDRVWNQPQH
len: 11; v_gene: TRBV5-1; j_gene: TRBJ1-1; CDR3aa: ASIGAVNTEAF
len: 12; v_gene: TRBV2; j_gene: TRBJ1-2; CDR3aa: ASTDSTGNYGYT
len: 15; v_gene: TRBV10-1; j_gene: TRBJ1-4; CDR3aa: ANDRGNASSTNEKLF
len: 13; v_gene: TRBV19; j_gene: TRBJ1-5; CDR3aa: ASSIQRQGIQPQH
len: 12; v_gene: TRBV15; j_gene: TRBJ1-4; CDR3aa: ATSRDLKGEKLF
len: 12; v_gene: TRBV2; j_gene: TRBJ2-7; CDR3aa: ASKRDRASYEQY
len: 10; v_gene: TRBV6-5; j_gene: TRBJ1-2; CDR3aa: ASSTTTGYYT